This T cell receptor beta chain was recovered during a study of CD4 T cells in relation to SARS-CoV-2 and coronaviruses. Study context: The negative reference was HIV-1 Nef peptide pool or peptide-free culture.

Before the COVID-19 pandemic, during about 2010-2019, CD4+ T cells were taken from unexposed donors. CD4+ T cells were isolated from the cells after roughly 11 days of culture. Fresh IL-2 medium replaced half the medium on days 3 and 7. The method was immunoSEQ multiplex PCR; TCRdb's version includes in-frame clones alone and lacks a portion of them. This table has 20,000 to 25,000 clones, approximately 82% appearing once. Worth noting for this clone: Antigen unknown.

V was clipped by 2 bases and J by 2 bases, with 13 bases between them. The germline gives CDR1 ENHRY, CDR2 SYGVKD. The CDR3 is 16 amino acids. Material for sequencing was CD4+ T cells from PBMCs, cultured in vitro. This sequence originates from a human donor in good health. This chain joins TRBV10-3 and TRBJ1-5, with D possibly TRBD1 on 6 matching bases. The CDR3 sequence: CAISEVRGAGNQPQHF. The CDR3 coding sequence is TGTGCCATCAGTGAGGTCAGGGGTGCGGGCAATCAGCCCCAGCATTTT.